This T cell receptor beta chain was sequenced during a study of a mutant IDH1 vaccine in newly diagnosed glioma. Study overall: Most patients had received both radiotherapy and temozolomide, the prior options being radiotherapy, temozolomide, or both. General study results and limits: Whatever changes occurred in top peripheral T cell clonotypes seemed unrelated to pseudoprogression. Immune responses induced by vaccination arose in roughly 95% of the patients.

Profiled with immunoSEQ multiplex PCR; TCRdb holds only in-frame clones, not every one. The data show under 35,000 clones, around 80% seen once. Trimming removed 4 bases from V and 8 bases from J; junction bases left unmatched: 13. Per the germline V gene, CDR1 is SGHRS and CDR2 is YFSETQ. The CDR3 sequence is 15 residues long. Time point: baseline, week 1 (first vaccination visit). Sample treatment: pre-vaccination baseline after standard-of-care therapy. The study enrolled donors with new WHO grade 3 or 4 IDH1-mutant, ATRX-lost astrocytomas. In the case of this clone: Its target is not known.

The rearrangement uses TRBV5-1 and TRBJ1-2; 8 bases agree with TRBD1. The material was PBMCs, obtained from a glioma patient treated with radiotherapy, temozolomide or both. This sequence originates from a man aged 25 to 40 with glioma. The CDR3 protein is CASSESGQGGRGYTF. The CDR3 nucleotides read TGCGCCAGCAGCGAGAGCGGACAGGGTGGCAGAGGCTACACCTTC.